These 10 T cell receptor beta chains were sequenced from one sample in a study of cytomegalovirus exposure and HLA in healthy donors. Primers for the PCR totalled 60 Vbeta and 13 Jbeta. The protocol was immunoSEQ multiplex PCR, while the TCRdb copy is restricted to in-frame clones and leaves out a portion. The table shows nearly 200,000 clones, with 80% to 90% occurring only once. Source material: PBMCs. All receptors come from a man younger than 45 in good health and CMV-seronegative.

V gene TRBV6-6 combines with J gene TRBJ1-2, with 7 bases aligning to TRBD1. Germline assignment: CDR1 MNHNY and CDR2 SVGAGI (reference sequence). This CDR3 has 14 amino acids. Losses at the gene ends were 0 bases for V and 7 bases for J; bases not matched to a gene: 5. DNA for the CDR3: TGTGCCAGCAGTTACTCAGAGACAGGGCCTGGCTACACCTTC. Protein sequence: CASSYSETGPGYTF.

The chain recombines TRBV6-5 with TRBJ1-4; the D gene is possibly TRBD1 (5 bases). CDR1 is MNHEY and CDR2 is SVGAGI in the germline V gene. Trimming took off 5 bases at V and 0 bases at J, with 10 bases between the two ends. The CDR3 covers 15 residues. The CDR3 region is CASSPGTATNEKLFF. Written as DNA, the CDR3 is TGTGCCAGCAGTCCAGGGACTGCAACTAATGAAAAACTGTTTTTT.

This clone was counted a single time. This chain uses TRBV7-9 with TRBJ2-7, with 9 positions matching TRBD1. The V gene end was trimmed by 3 bases and the J gene end by 3 bases; junction bases not matched to a gene: 3. The germline V gene has CDR1 SEHNR and CDR2 FQNEAQ (reference sequence). This CDR3 comprises 14 residues. This CDR3 reads CASSFTGGSYEQYF. The CDR3 bases are TGTGCCAGCAGCTTCACAGGGGGCAGCTACGAGCAGTACTTC.

The CDR3 loop reads CASSGTSGSNNEQFF. The CDR3 DNA follows: TGCGCCAGCAGCGGAACCAGCGGGAGTAACAATGAGCAGTTCTTC. The V gene is TRBV5-1, the J gene TRBJ2-1; 8 positions match TRBD2. The CDR3 contains 15 residues. V trimming: 4 bases; J trimming: 5 bases; junction bases outside the gene matches: 8. The germline V gene has CDR1 SGHRS and CDR2 YFSETQ.

This clone has just one count. The V gene is TRBV19, the J gene TRBJ1-2; 7 nucleotides match TRBD1. CDR1 is LNHDA, CDR2 SQIVND, per germline (reference sequence). This CDR3 has 15 amino acids. V lost 3 bases and J lost 5; bases outside the gene matches: 9. CDR3 sequence: CASSIPAGGYYGYTF. In DNA, the CDR3 is TGTGCCAGTAGTATCCCGGCAGGGGGTTATTATGGCTACACCTTC.

This clone was detected a few times. V usage is TRBV7-2 and J usage is TRBJ2-3; 7 bases are shared with TRBD1. The CDR3 is 15 residues long. The V gene's germline CDR1 is SGHTA and CDR2 FQGNSA. The V segment lost 4 bases and the J segment 1 base; nucleotides outside the gene matches: 5. The CDR3 sequence: CASSSRQGGTDTQYF. Written as DNA, the CDR3 is TGTGCCAGCAGCTCAAGACAGGGAGGCACAGATACGCAGTATTTT. The whole variable domain, remainder taken from reference TRBV7-2 and TRBJ2-3, is GAGVSQSPSNKVTEKGKDVELRCDPISGHTALYWYRQSLGQGLEFLIYFQGNSAPDKSGLPSDRFSAERTGGSVSTLTIQRTQQEDSAVYLCASSSRQGGTDTQYFGPGTRLTVL.

This chain links TRBV15 with TRBJ2-5; tentatively, D is TRBD2 (7 bases). The V end was cut by 5 bases, the J end by 6 bases, with 22 bases between. Germline V gives CDR1 LNHNV, CDR2 YYDKDF (reference sequence). CDR3 length: 16 amino acids. The CDR3 here is CATSLRQGRGAKTQYF. DNA of the CDR3: TGTGCCACCAGCCTCAGACAAGGCCGGGGGGCCAAGACCCAGTACTTC.

The genes are TRBV7-9 and TRBJ2-3, with D possibly TRBD1 on 6 matching bases. V was pared by 3 bases and J by 5 bases, with 12 bases between. The CDR3 is 14 amino acids. The germline V gene has CDR1 SEHNR and CDR2 FQNEAQ (reference sequence). CDR3 DNA sequence: TGTGCCAGCAGCTTTAGCATGACAGGAGATACGCAGTATTTT. Protein sequence: CASSFSMTGDTQYF.

V usage is TRBV29-1 and J usage is TRBJ1-2; the match to TRBD1 covers 9 bases. Germline V gives CDR1 SQVTM, CDR2 ANQGSEA. CDR3 length equals 15 residues. Trimming removed 3 bases from V and 2 bases from J; junction bases left unmatched: 7. CDR3 amino acids: CSVDRQGVANYGYTF. CDR3 sequence (DNA): TGCAGCGTTGACCGACAGGGGGTCGCCAACTATGGCTACACCTTC.

In its sample, this clone was seen a few times. The chain is built from TRBV30 and TRBJ2-7, with 7 nucleotides matching TRBD1. The V segment lost 4 bases and the J segment 6 bases; nucleotides outside the gene matches: 15. Germline loops: CDR1 GTSNPN, CDR2 SVGIG (reference sequence). The CDR3 extends over 15 amino acids. In DNA form, the CDR3 reads TGTGCCTGGAAATCCCGAGACAGGGACCACTGCGAGCAGTACTTC. Translating it yields CAWKSRDRDHCEQYF.